One T cell receptor beta chain is described in this entry. This clone was observed a few times. The antigen it recognizes is unknown. No much larger clone is present one base from it, and per-base qualities are unavailable. This entry belongs to a study of blood T cell repertoires in COVID-19 (dated by TCRdb to 2020 to 2022). As for the study more broadly: Collaborator samples came from the United States, Italy and Spain and covered acute and convalescent phases of COVID-19. A de-identified subject ID, COVID-19 status, age in years and sex were almost always included in the sample metadata. The material from the prospective study consisted of cDNA or gDNA derived from T cells, B-cell-depleted T cells, or PBMCs. The dataset comprised deeply sampled blood TCRbeta repertoires from subjects exposed to, actively infected with, or recovered from COVID-19. The samples were drawn from two sources: the first 160 participants of the ongoing ImmuneRACE study, and 1,000 to 1,500 subjects contributed by 6 global collaborators. The repertoires were released in a freely available public database meant as a resource for research on the immune response to SARS-CoV-2. Where HLA class I and class II types were available, the types were taken from metadata supplied by the sample provider, not from assay-based typing. Paper-wide results and their limitations: How much clinical and demographic metadata was included differed by source and by participant, and the metadata was provided uncurated.

The immunoSEQ Assay, a bias-controlled multiplex PCR, was used to amplify TCRbeta CDR3 regions from genomic DNA. The study's own analysis went as follows. The number of nucleated cells in each sample was estimated from the amplification of reference gene primers within the assay. To quantify the absolute abundance of each unique TCRbeta CDR3 rearrangement, sequence reads were collapsed and filtered. For each sample, productive Simpson clonality was calculated as the square root of Simpson's diversity index over productive rearrangements. Held by TCRdb, this immuneACCESS table contains in-frame sequences only and omits some clones. Under half of the omission traces to an unresolved V gene where checked; the cause of the rest is unknown. Clone size and the V and J calls come from that table; the DNA yielded D and trimming. Counted in this sample were under 85,000 clones; around 80% of them appeared once. The ten most abundant clones make up 20% to 25% of the sample.

Collaborating institutions collected whole blood in K2EDTA tubes following their own protocols. Collaborator samples were shipped for TCRbeta analysis as frozen whole blood, isolated PBMCs, or DNA extracted from either sample type. The TCR was taken from a human donor in a cohort sampled during active COVID-19. The sample taken for sequencing was peripheral blood.

The nucleotides are TGTGCCAGCAGCGTTTGGGACAGAACCTACAATGAGCAGTTCTTC. This encodes CASSVWDRTYNEQFF. Rearrangement joined TRBV7-9 to TRBJ2-1; TRBD1 fits 7 bases in the junction. From the germline V gene (reference sequence), CDR1 is SEHNR and CDR2 is FQNEAQ. The CDR3 goes from the cysteine to the phenylalanine over 15 residues. Only the CDR3 DNA is retained, 45 bases long and in frame from the first base. Here V drops 5 bases and J drops 2 bases, and the junction holds 6 bases not matched to any gene.